This T cell receptor beta chain was sequenced during a study of OX40 agonist ivuxolimab in advanced cancers. In the study overall: Averaging roughly 60 years in age, with a range of about 23 to 90, the cohort was approximately 87% male.

With respect to this clone: Its target is not known.

The CDR3 spans 13 residues. Trimming shortened V by 0 bases and J by 8 bases, and 13 bases separated the two germline ends. From germline, CDR1 is GTSNPN and CDR2 SVGIG (reference sequence). Assay: immunoSEQ multiplex PCR; the TCRdb copy retains only in-frame clones and omits some. Of 50,000 to 75,000 clones in the sample, roughly 86% were seen once. General observations from the study: On average, a greater number of expanded clones characterised CD8+ T cells relative to CD4+.

The chain links TRBV30 to TRBJ1-2; no reliable D call. Sequencing was performed on CD4+ or CD8+ T cells sorted from blood, taken in a trial of the OX40 agonist ivuxolimab. The TCR sequence derives from an adult with an advanced solid tumor such as melanoma, head and neck, liver or kidney cancer. CDR3 protein: CAWSVPPLRGYTF. In DNA form, the CDR3 reads TGTGCCTGGAGTGTACCCCCGTTGCGGGGCTACACCTTC.